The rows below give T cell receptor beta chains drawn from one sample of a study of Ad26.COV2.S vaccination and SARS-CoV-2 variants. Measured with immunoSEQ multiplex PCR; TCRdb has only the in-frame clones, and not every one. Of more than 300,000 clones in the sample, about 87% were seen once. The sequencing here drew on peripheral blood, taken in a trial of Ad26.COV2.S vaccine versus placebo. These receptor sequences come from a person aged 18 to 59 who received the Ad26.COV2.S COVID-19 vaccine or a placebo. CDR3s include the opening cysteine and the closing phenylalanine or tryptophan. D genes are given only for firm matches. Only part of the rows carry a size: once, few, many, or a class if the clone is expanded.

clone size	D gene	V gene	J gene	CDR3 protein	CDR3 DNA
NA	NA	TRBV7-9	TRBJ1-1	CASEGFYGDTEAFF	TGTGCCAGCGAGGGTTTTTATGGAGACACTGAAGCTTTCTTT
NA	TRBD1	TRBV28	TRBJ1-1	CASSLQGAWDTEAFF	TGTGCCAGCAGTTTGCAGGGGGCATGGGACACTGAAGCTTTCTTT
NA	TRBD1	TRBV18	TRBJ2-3	CASSPWTGGTDTQYF	TGTGCCAGCTCACCTTGGACAGGGGGCACAGATACGCAGTATTTT
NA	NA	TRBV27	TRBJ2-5	CASSLSRLGAQETQYF	TGTGCCAGCAGTTTAAGTCGGTTAGGGGCCCAAGAGACCCAGTACTTC
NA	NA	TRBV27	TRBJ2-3	CASRLLTVGTQYF	TGTGCCAGCAGACTCCTCACCGTGGGGACGCAGTATTTT
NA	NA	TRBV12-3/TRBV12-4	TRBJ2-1	CASSLVNEQFF	TGTGCCAGCAGCCTAGTTAATGAGCAGTTCTTC
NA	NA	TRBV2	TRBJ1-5	CASSGRPSNQPQHF	TGTGCCAGCAGTGGGCGTCCTAGCAATCAGCCCCAGCATTTT
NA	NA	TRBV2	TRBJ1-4	CASSLDSSATNEKLFF	TGTGCCAGCAGCTTGGACAGCTCCGCAACTAATGAAAAACTGTTTTTT
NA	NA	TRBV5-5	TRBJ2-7	CASSLSGYLVQYF	TGTGCCAGCAGCTTGTCAGGTTATCTGGTGCAGTACTTC
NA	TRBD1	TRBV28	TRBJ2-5	CASMGTGFSGETQYF	TGTGCCAGCATGGGGACAGGGTTTTCCGGAGAGACCCAGTACTTC
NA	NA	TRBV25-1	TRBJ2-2	CASSDRISPGELFF	TGTGCCAGCAGTGATCGGATTAGCCCCGGGGAGCTGTTTTTT
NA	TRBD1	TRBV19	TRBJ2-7	CASSNGTGNTYEQYF	TGTGCCAGTAGTAATGGGACAGGGAACACCTACGAGCAGTACTTC
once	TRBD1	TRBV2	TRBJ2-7	CASKGAARGYEQYF	TGTGCCTCCAAGGGGGCAGCGAGAGGCTACGAGCAGTACTTC
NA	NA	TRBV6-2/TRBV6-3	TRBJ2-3	CASSYSDTQYF	TGTGCCAGCAGTTACTCCGATACGCAGTATTTT
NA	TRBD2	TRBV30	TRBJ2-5	CAWSVRGGGQETQYF	TGTGCCTGGAGTGTACGAGGCGGGGGGCAAGAGACCCAGTACTTC
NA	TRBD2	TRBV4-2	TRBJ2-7	CASSQEGRESYEQYF	TGTGCCAGCAGCCAAGAAGGGAGGGAGTCCTACGAGCAGTACTTC
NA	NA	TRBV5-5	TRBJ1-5	CASSLYRDSNQPQHF	TGTGCCAGCAGCTTGTACAGAGATAGCAATCAGCCCCAGCATTTT
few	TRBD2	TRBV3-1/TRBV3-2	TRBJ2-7	CASSGTTSYEQYF	TGTGCCAGCAGCGGGACTACCTCCTACGAGCAGTACTTC
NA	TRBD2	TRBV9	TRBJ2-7	CASSVSSGSYEQYF	TGTGCCAGCAGCGTGTCTAGCGGCTCCTACGAGCAGTACTTC
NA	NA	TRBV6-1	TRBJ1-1	CASSEEGRITEAFF	TGTGCCAGCAGTGAAGAAGGAAGAATCACTGAAGCTTTCTTT
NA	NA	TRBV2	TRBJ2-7	CASSKGSHSYEQYF	TGTGCCAGCAGTAAGGGGAGCCACTCCTACGAGCAGTACTTC
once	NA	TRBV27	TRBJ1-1	CASSPEITGDGAFF	TGTGCCAGCAGCCCGGAGATTACTGGAGACGGAGCTTTCTTT
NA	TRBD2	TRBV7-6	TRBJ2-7	CASSPSGTSGSYEQYF	TGTGCCAGCAGCCCATCCGGGACTAGCGGGAGCTACGAGCAGTACTTC
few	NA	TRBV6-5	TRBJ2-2	CASSYGENTGELFF	TGTGCCAGCAGTTACGGGGAAAACACCGGGGAGCTGTTTTTT
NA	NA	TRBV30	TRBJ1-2	CAWIALGPIFYGYTF	TGTGCCTGGATAGCTTTGGGACCGATCTTCTATGGCTACACCTTC
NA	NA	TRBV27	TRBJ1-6	CASTTSYNSPLHF	TGTGCCAGCACCACCTCCTATAATTCACCCCTCCACTTT
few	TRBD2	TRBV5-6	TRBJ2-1	CASSLEIGGRADEQFF	TGTGCCAGCAGCTTGGAAATTGGCGGGAGGGCCGATGAGCAGTTCTTC
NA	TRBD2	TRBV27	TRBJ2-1	CASRTGTSGFNEQFF	TGTGCCAGCAGGACCGGGACTAGCGGATTCAATGAGCAGTTCTTC
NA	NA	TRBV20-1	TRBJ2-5	CSASLLEVGGRFQETQYF	TGCAGTGCTAGTCTCCTTGAGGTTGGAGGACGTTTCCAAGAGACCCAGTACTTC
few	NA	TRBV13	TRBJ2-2	CASSPRRTANTGELFF	TGTGCCAGCAGCCCTCGCAGGACAGCAAACACCGGGGAGCTGTTTTTT
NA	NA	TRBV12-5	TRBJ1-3	CASGSGPGNTIYF	TGTGCTAGTGGCTCCGGACCCGGAAACACCATTTATTTT
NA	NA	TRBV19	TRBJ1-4	CASSGNRVYATNEKLFF	TGTGCCAGTAGTGGAAACAGGGTTTACGCAACTAATGAAAAACTGTTTTTT
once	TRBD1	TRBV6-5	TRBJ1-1	CASSYGQGSTEAFF	TGTGCCAGCAGTTACGGACAGGGGAGCACTGAAGCTTTCTTT
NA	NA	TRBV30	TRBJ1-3	CAWSGQESGNTIYF	TGTGCCTGGAGTGGACAGGAATCTGGAAACACCATATATTTT
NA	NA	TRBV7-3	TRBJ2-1	CASSSWTTWGEQFF	TGTGCCAGCAGCTCCTGGACGACGTGGGGTGAGCAGTTCTTC
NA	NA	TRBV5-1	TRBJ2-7	CASSPAGSYEQYF	TGCGCCAGCAGCCCCGCGGGGAGCTACGAGCAGTACTTC
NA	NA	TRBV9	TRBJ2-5	CASSALGGAIGETQYF	TGTGCCAGCAGCGCTCTAGGGGGGGCGATTGGGGAGACCCAGTACTTC
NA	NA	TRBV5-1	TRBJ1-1	CASSLVAGTNTEAFF	TGCGCCAGCAGCTTGGTCGCGGGCACGAACACTGAAGCTTTCTTT
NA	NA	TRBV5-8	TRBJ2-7	CASSLGVREQYF	TGTGCCAGCAGCTTAGGGGTCCGGGAGCAGTACTTC
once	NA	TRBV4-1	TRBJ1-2	CASSQKSTYYGYTF	TGCGCCAGCAGCCAAAAATCCACTTACTATGGCTACACCTTC
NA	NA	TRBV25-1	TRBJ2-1	CASTEGGEQFF	TGTGCCAGCACCGAAGGGGGGGAGCAGTTCTTC
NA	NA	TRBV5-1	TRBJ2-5	CATNPGLSETQYF	TGCGCCACCAACCCGGGACTGTCAGAGACCCAGTACTTC
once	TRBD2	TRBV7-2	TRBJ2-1	CASSLPAGGHNEQFF	TGTGCCAGCAGCTTACCAGCGGGAGGGCACAATGAGCAGTTCTTC
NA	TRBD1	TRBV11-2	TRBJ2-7	CASSVGQAAITYEQYF	TGTGCCAGCAGCGTGGGACAGGCCGCAATTACCTACGAGCAGTACTTC
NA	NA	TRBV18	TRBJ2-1	CASSLREYNEQFF	TGTGCCAGCTCACTCAGGGAGTACAATGAGCAGTTCTTC
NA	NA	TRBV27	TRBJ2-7	CASSPQGIPYEQYF	TGTGCCAGCAGTCCCCAGGGAATTCCCTACGAGCAGTACTTC
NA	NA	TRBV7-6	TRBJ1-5	CASSLEKADSNQPQHF	TGTGCCAGCAGCCTAGAGAAAGCGGACAGCAATCAGCCCCAGCATTTT
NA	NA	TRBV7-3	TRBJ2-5	CASSFSGGPQETQYF	TGTGCCAGCAGCTTTTCAGGGGGGCCCCAAGAGACCCAGTACTTC
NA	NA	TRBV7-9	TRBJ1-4	CASSATYDLLFF	TGTGCCAGCAGCGCAACTTACGATCTACTGTTTTTT
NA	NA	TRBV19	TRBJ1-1	CASSEGYTEAFF	TGTGCCAGTTCCGAAGGGTACACTGAAGCTTTCTTT
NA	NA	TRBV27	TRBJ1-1	CASSLPPTRQGDTEAFF	TGTGCCAGCAGTTTACCCCCGACGAGGCAGGGTGACACTGAAGCTTTCTTT
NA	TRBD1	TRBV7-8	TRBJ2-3	CASSPGGQGYSDTQYF	TGTGCCAGCAGCCCCGGGGGACAGGGGTATTCTGATACGCAGTATTTT
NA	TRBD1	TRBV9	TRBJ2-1	CASSAKQGPPQNEQFF	TGTGCCAGCAGCGCCAAACAGGGGCCCCCTCAAAATGAGCAGTTCTTC
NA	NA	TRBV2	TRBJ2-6	CASSASFSGANVLTF	TGTGCCAGCAGTGCCAGCTTCTCTGGGGCCAACGTCCTGACTTTC
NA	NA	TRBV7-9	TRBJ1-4	CASSLDGFGGLFF	TGTGCCAGCAGCTTAGATGGGTTCGGAGGACTGTTTTTT
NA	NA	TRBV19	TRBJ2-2	CASSVQGPGELFF	TGTGCCAGTAGTGTACAGGGCCCCGGGGAGCTGTTTTTT
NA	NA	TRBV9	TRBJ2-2	CASNPYVGVSTGELFF	TGTGCCAGCAACCCCTACGTTGGGGTTAGCACCGGGGAGCTGTTTTTT
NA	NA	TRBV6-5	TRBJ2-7	CASRLIQGYEQYF	TGTGCCAGCAGACTAATCCAGGGCTACGAGCAGTACTTC
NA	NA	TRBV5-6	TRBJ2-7	CASSWGSSSYEQYF	TGTGCCAGCAGCTGGGGATCGAGCTCCTACGAGCAGTACTTC
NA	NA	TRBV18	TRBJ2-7	CASSPTRDSGIEQYF	TGTGCCAGCTCGCCTACCCGGGACAGCGGGATCGAGCAGTACTTC